This T cell receptor beta chain was retrieved from a study of blood T cell repertoires in COVID-19. Assay: immunoSEQ multiplex PCR; the TCRdb copy retains only in-frame clones and omits some. In the table there are 150,000 to 200,000 clones, approximately 81% of which are singletons. Germline values: CDR1 ENHRY, CDR2 SYGVKD. The CDR3 consists of 12 residues. Trimming took 6 bases from V and 7 from J, leaving 12 bases between them. The chain links TRBV10-3 to TRBJ1-1; the D gene is possibly TRBD1 (5 bases). The TCR originated in an older woman with COVID-19, enrolled during active disease. Sequencing was carried out using peripheral blood. DNA of the CDR3: TGTGCCATCAGGGGAGGGGACGGTGAAGCTTTCTTT. Translated, it gives CAIRGGDGEAFF.